Below are 19 T cell receptor beta chains sequenced from a single sample in a study of cytomegalovirus exposure and HLA in healthy donors. The PCR used 60 Vbeta and 13 Jbeta primers. Data came from immunoSEQ multiplex PCR; TCRdb stores just in-frame clones and leaves some out. The table lists approximately 140,000 clones, around 69% of them singletons. Sequencing used PBMCs. The receptors originated from a human donor in good health.

DNA for the CDR3: TGTGCCAGCCTCCCGGGGGACCCCTTTAGTGGCAATGAGCAGTTCTTC. This codes for CASLPGDPFSGNEQFF. The rearrangement joins TRBV27 to TRBJ2-1; weak D call: TRBD2 (6 bases). The CDR3 consists of 16 residues. From germline, CDR1 is MNHEY and CDR2 SMNVEV (reference sequence). V was trimmed by 8 bases and J by 6 bases, leaving 23 bases between them.

The CDR3 loop is CASSGITGELFF. CDR3 in DNA: TGTGCCAGCAGCGGCATCACCGGGGAGCTGTTTTTT. V and J are TRBV5-4 and TRBJ2-2; D is uncertain. The CDR3 runs 12 residues. Trimming took 4 bases from V and 4 from J, leaving 5 bases between them. CDR1 and CDR2 (germline): SGHNT, YYREEE (reference sequence).

This rearrangement joins TRBV5-4 to TRBJ2-5; TRBD2 aligns across 9 bases. The J call is in doubt because the DNA end fits TRBJ2-7 better. Germline CDR1 reads SGHNT; CDR2 reads YYREEE (reference sequence). This CDR3 is built from 15 residues. The CDR3 reads CASSLGAGGTYEQYF. CDR3 nucleotide sequence: TGTGCCAGCAGCTTGGGAGCGGGGGGCACCTACGAGCAGTACTTC.

The CDR3, as DNA: TGTGCTAGTGGTTTGGTACTTGGGACTATCACTGAAGCTTTCTTT. It encodes CASGLVLGTITEAFF. The gene calls are TRBV12-5 and TRBJ1-1, with a possible D match to TRBD1 (5 bases). Trimming pared 0 bases from V and 4 bases from J, leaving 12 bases between. There are 15 residues in the CDR3. CDR1 and CDR2 (germline): LGHNT, FRNRAP.

This clone was seen more than once but under ten times. V gene TRBV21-1 combines with J gene TRBJ2-3; the D call in the table, TRBD2, was not verified against the DNA. TRBV21-1 is deemed a pseudogene. The CDR3 covers 13 residues. CDR3 in DNA: TGTGCCAGCAGCAGTTTACTAGTGGATACGCAGTATTTT. Its protein product is CASSSLLVDTQYF.

The V call is TRBV21-1, the J call TRBJ2-5; the table's TRBD1 call for D was not verified on the DNA. TRBV21-1 is a known pseudogene. The CDR3 is 20 residues long. The CDR3 loop reads CASSKGSGQVGSPPYKTQYF. The CDR3 DNA is TGTGCCAGCAGCAAGGGGAGCGGACAGGTTGGTTCTCCGCCTTACAAGACCCAGTACTTC.

The gene calls are TRBV7-2 and TRBJ1-6; D is uncertain. The CDR3 runs 17 residues. V was cut by 5 bases and J by 0 bases, with 14 bases left in between. The germline V gene has CDR1 SGHTA and CDR2 FQGNSA. Written as DNA, the CDR3 is TGTGCCAGCAGCGACCTCCCGGGGAGCTCCTATAATTCACCCCTCCACTTT. This gives the protein CASSDLPGSSYNSPLHF.

The chain couples TRBV4-3 to TRBJ1-6, with D unresolved. Trimming shortened V by 1 base and J by 3 bases, and 13 bases separated the two germline ends. Germline V gene sequence: CDR1 LGHNA, CDR2 YSLEER. The length of the CDR3 is 17 residues. For the CDR3, the DNA is TGCGCCAGCAGCCAAGTCGATTTCAGAAGCTATAATTCACCCCTCCACTTT. It encodes CASSQVDFRSYNSPLHF.

V and J are TRBV27 and TRBJ1-1; tentative D call: TRBD1 (6 bases). Germline V gene sequence: CDR1 MNHEY, CDR2 SMNVEV (reference sequence). This CDR3 contains 18 residues. Trimming took 1 base from V and 0 from J, leaving 18 bases between them. CDR3 protein: CASSLWGRGVLMNTEAFF. CDR3 in DNA: TGTGCCAGCAGTTTATGGGGCAGGGGAGTCCTAATGAACACTGAAGCTTTCTTT.

As to this clone: This CDR3 is also generated by other DNA sequences in the sample. V usage is TRBV5-1 and J usage is TRBJ2-7; 7 positions match TRBD1. This CDR3 has 13 amino acids. Germline CDR1 and CDR2: SGHRS and YFSETQ. The V segment lost 4 bases and the J segment 4 bases; nucleotides outside the gene matches: 5. The CDR3: CASSRDRSYEQYF. The CDR3 DNA follows: TGCGCCAGCAGCCGGGACAGAAGTTACGAGCAGTACTTC.

The chain joins TRBV19 to TRBJ1-1; the D gene is possibly TRBD1 (5 bases). CDR1 is LNHDA and CDR2 is SQIVND in the germline V gene (reference sequence). The CDR3 is 12 residues long. V lost 11 bases and J lost 4, with 14 bases in between. Here the CDR3 reads CASNRRGTEAFF. CDR3 bases: TGTGCCTCAAACAGGAGGGGCACTGAAGCTTTCTTT.

The chain uses TRBV11-2 and TRBJ2-2, with 12 bases identical to TRBD2. The length of the CDR3 is 16 residues. The V gene end was trimmed by 3 bases and the J gene end by 3 bases; junction bases not matched to a gene: 2. Germline lookup yields CDR1 SGHAT and CDR2 FQNNGV. The CDR3, as DNA: TGTGCCAGCAGCTTGCGACTAGCGGGAGACACCGGGGAGCTGTTTTTT. Its protein product is CASSLRLAGDTGELFF.

This rearrangement joins TRBV6-5 to TRBJ1-1, with D maybe TRBD1 (5 bases). Deletions cut 5 bases from V and 4 bases from J, with 17 bases between. The germline V gene encodes CDR1 MNHEY and CDR2 SVGAGI. This CDR3 comprises 15 residues. CDR3 nucleotides: TGTGCCAGCAGTAATCTTGCAGGGTCAGGCACTGAAGCTTTCTTT. It is translated as CASSNLAGSGTEAFF.

The chain carries TRBV2 and TRBJ2-1; unclear D gene. V was cut by 2 bases and J by 7 bases, with 3 bases left in between. Germline V lookup: CDR1 SNHLY, CDR2 FYNNEI. This CDR3 has 11 residues. DNA for the CDR3: TGTGCCAGCAGTGAAACAAATGAGCAGTTCTTC. Translating gives CASSETNEQFF.

The chain couples TRBV7-2 to TRBJ2-5; 7 bases are shared with TRBD2. The length of the CDR3 is 11 residues. CDR1 is SGHTA and CDR2 is FQGNSA in the germline V gene. V lost 6 bases to trimming and J lost 5 bases; unmatched junction nucleotides: 0. The CDR3 sequence is CASRGGETQYF. CDR3 sequence (DNA): TGTGCCAGCAGGGGGGGGGAGACCCAGTACTTC.

This clone was recorded only once. This chain links TRBV27 with TRBJ2-1; 9 bases are a match to TRBD2. Germline CDR1 reads MNHEY; CDR2 reads SMNVEV (reference sequence). CDR3 length: 16 residues. After removal of 4 bases from V and 0 bases from J, the junction contained 4 bases not matched to a gene. CDR3 sequence reads: CASSSLAGDSYNEQFF. The CDR3 coding sequence is TGTGCCAGCAGTTCCTTAGCGGGGGACTCCTACAATGAGCAGTTCTTC.

The chain employs TRBV7-9 and TRBJ2-7; possibly TRBD2 for D (5 bases). Per germline, CDR1 SEHNR and CDR2 FQNEAQ (reference sequence). The CDR3 consists of 13 residues. V was clipped by 0 bases and J by 10 bases, with 13 bases between them. The CDR3 region is CASSLAEAVGQYF. The CDR3 DNA is TGTGCCAGCAGCTTAGCGGAGGCAGTAGGACAGTACTTC.

The chain joins TRBV27 to TRBJ2-3; D gene uncertain. Trimming removed 5 bases from V and 2 bases from J, with 14 bases in between. Germline V gene sequence: CDR1 MNHEY, CDR2 SMNVEV (reference sequence). CDR3 size: 15 residues. This CDR3 reads CASSQALGNTDTQYF. The CDR3 coding sequence is TGTGCCAGCAGTCAGGCGCTCGGAAACACAGATACGCAGTATTTT.

In its sample, this clone was seen a few times. The chain joins TRBV5-6 to TRBJ2-5, with 9 bases lining up with TRBD1. Germline V gene lookup returns CDR1 SGHDT and CDR2 YYEEEE. Trimming took 4 bases from V and 5 from J; bases not matched to a gene: 6. The CDR3 totals 14 residues. This CDR3 reads CASSRQGVEETQYF. The CDR3 nucleotides read TGTGCCAGCAGCAGACAGGGGGTAGAGGAGACCCAGTACTTC.